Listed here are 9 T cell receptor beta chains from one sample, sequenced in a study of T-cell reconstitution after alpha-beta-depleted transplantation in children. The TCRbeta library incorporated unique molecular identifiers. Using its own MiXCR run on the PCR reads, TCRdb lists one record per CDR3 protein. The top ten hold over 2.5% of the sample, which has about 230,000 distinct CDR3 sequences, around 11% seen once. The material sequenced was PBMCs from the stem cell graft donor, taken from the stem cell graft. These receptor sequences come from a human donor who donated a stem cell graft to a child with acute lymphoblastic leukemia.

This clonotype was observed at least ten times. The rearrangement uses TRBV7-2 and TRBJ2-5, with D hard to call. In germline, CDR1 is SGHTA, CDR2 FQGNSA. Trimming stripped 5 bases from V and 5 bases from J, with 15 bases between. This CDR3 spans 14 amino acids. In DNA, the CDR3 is TGTGCCAGCAGCCAAACGGGCTACCGGGAGACCCAGTACTTC. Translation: CASSQTGYRETQYF.

CDR3 DNA sequence: TGTGCCACCAGTGATTTGAAGAGGGGGTACAACACCGGGGAGCTGTTTTTT. Its protein is CATSDLKRGYNTGELFF. The chain employs TRBV24-1 and TRBJ2-2, with D possibly matching TRBD1 (6 bases). CDR1 KGHDR and CDR2 SFDVKD come from the germline V gene. V lost 0 bases, J lost 2 bases, and 12 bases lay in between. CDR3 length equals 17 residues.

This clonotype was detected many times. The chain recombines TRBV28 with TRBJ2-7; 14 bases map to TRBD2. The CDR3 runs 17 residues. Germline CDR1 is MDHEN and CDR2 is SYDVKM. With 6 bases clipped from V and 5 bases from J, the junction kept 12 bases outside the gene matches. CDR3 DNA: TGTGCCAGCAGCCGGACCAGCGGACTAGCGGGAGGCCACGAGCAGTACTTC. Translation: CASSRTSGLAGGHEQYF.

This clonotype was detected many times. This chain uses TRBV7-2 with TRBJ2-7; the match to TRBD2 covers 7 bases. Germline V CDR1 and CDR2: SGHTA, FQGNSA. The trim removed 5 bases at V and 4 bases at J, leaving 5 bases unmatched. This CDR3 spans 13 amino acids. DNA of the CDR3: TGTGCCAGCAGCCCGTCCGGGGGGTACGAGCAGTACTTC. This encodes CASSPSGGYEQYF.

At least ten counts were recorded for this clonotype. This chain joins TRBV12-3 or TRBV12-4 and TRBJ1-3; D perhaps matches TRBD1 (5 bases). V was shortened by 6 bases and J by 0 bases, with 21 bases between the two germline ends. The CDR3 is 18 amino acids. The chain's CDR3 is CASRENIPGTASGNTIYF. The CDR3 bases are TGTGCCAGCAGGGAAAATATCCCCGGGACGGCCTCTGGAAACACCATATATTTT.

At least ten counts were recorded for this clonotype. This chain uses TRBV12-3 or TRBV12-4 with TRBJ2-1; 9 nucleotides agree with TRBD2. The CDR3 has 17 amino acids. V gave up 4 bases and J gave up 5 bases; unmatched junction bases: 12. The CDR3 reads CASSYLWTSVRDNEQFF. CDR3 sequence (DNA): TGTGCCAGCAGTTACTTATGGACTAGCGTTCGGGACAATGAGCAGTTCTTC.

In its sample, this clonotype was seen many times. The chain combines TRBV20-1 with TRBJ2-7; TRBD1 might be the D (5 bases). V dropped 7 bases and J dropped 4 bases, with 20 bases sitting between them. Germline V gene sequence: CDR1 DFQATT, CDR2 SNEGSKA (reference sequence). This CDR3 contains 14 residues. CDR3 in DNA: TGCAGTGGAAGATCAGGCAGACAGCCGTACGAGCAGTACTTC. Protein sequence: CSGRSGRQPYEQYF.

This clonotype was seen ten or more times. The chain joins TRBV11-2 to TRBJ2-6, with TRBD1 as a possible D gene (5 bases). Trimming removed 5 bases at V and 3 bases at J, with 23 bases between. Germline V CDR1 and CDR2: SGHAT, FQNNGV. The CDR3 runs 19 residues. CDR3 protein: CASSESGAAAKHGANVLTF. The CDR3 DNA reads TGTGCCAGCAGCGAGAGTGGGGCCGCAGCGAAACATGGGGCCAACGTCCTGACTTTC.

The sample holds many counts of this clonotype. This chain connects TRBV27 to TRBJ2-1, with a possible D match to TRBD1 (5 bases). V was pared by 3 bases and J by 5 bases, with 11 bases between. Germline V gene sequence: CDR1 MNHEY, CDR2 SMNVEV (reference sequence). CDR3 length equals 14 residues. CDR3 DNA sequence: TGTGCCAGCAGTTTGGCCCGGACAAACAATGAGCAGTTCTTC. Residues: CASSLARTNNEQFF.